This T cell receptor (beta chain) was retrieved from a study of graft-versus-host responses after intestinal transplantation. CDR1 is SGHVS, CDR2 FNYEAQ, per germline. This CDR3 contains 13 residues. The V and J ends lost 5 bases and 1 base respectively, with 9 bases between them. Profiled with immunoSEQ multiplex PCR; TCRdb holds only in-frame clones, not every one. The data hold 85,000 to 100,000 clones, with roughly 88% observed a single time. Study-wide results and limits: Recipient-marrow GvH clones were detected, some having first appeared in ileum or blood.

On this clone itself: Antigen specificity is unknown.

The chain couples TRBV7-6 to TRBJ2-7; D gene unclear. The specimen was PBMCs, collected 255 days after intestinal transplant. The TCR comes from a human patient who received an intestinal transplant, so some T cells may come from the graft donor. CDR3 sequence reads: CASSPENSYEQYF. The CDR3 region has the DNA TGTGCCAGCAGCCCCGAAAATTCCTACGAGCAGTACTTC.